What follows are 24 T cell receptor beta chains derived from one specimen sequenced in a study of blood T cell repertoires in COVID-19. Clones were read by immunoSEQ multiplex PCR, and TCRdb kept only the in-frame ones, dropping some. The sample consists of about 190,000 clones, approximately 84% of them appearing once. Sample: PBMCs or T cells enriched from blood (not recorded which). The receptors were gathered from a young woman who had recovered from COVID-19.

The CDR3 DNA sequence: TGCAGCGTTCGCAGGACAGCTGCTGGAAACACCATATATTTT. Protein: CSVRRTAAGNTIYF. V usage is TRBV29-1 and J usage is TRBJ1-3, with a possible D match to TRBD1 (6 bases). The CDR3 extends over 14 amino acids. V was clipped by 5 bases and J by 2 bases, with 13 bases between them. Looked up from germline, CDR1 is SQVTM and CDR2 is ANQGSEA.

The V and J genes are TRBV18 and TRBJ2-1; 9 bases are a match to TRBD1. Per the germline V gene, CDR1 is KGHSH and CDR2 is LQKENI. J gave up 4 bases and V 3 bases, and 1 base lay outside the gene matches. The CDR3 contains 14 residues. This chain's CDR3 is CASSPDRGYNEQFF. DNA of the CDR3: TGTGCCAGCTCACCGGACAGGGGATACAATGAGCAGTTCTTC. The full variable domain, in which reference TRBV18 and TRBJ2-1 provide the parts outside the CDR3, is NAGVMQNPRHLVRRRGQEARLRCSPMKGHSHVYWYRQLPEEGLKFMVYLQKENIIDESGMPKERFSAEFPKEGPSILRIQQVVRGDSAAYFCASSPDRGYNEQFFGPGTRLTVL.

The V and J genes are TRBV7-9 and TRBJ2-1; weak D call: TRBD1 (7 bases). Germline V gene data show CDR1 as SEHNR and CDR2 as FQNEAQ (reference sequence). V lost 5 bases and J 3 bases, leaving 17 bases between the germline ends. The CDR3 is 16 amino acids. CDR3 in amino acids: CASSVNRGGIYNEQFF. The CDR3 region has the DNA TGTGCCAGCAGCGTCAACAGGGGAGGCATCTACAATGAGCAGTTCTTC.

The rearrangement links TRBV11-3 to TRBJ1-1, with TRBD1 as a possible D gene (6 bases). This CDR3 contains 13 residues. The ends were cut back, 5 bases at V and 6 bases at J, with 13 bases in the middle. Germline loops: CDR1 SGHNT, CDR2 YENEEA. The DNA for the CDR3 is TGTGCCAGCAGCCCCGGACAGTCTCCTGAAGCTTTCTTT. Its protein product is CASSPGQSPEAFF.

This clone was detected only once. CDR3 coding DNA: TGCGCCAGCAGCTTTGGGACTAGCGGGATGACGTACGAGCAGTACTTC. Translating it yields CASSFGTSGMTYEQYF. The rearrangement joins TRBV5-1 to TRBJ2-7; 13 bases match TRBD2. J gave up 4 bases and V 2 bases, and 6 bases lay outside the gene matches. The CDR3 covers 16 residues. The germline V gene has CDR1 SGHRS and CDR2 YFSETQ.

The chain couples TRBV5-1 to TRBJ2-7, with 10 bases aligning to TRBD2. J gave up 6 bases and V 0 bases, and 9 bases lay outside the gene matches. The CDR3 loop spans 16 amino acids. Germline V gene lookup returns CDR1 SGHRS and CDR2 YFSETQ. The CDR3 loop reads CASSLVSSGGPTEQYF. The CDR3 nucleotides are TGCGCCAGCAGCTTGGTGTCTAGCGGGGGCCCAACCGAGCAGTACTTC.

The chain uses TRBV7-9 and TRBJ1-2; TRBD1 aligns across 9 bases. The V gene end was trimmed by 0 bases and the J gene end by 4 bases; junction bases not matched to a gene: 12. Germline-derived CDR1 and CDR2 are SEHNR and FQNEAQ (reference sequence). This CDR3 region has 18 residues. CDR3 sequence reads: CASSLAGEGQGSSYGYTF. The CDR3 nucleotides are TGTGCCAGCAGCTTAGCGGGGGAGGGACAGGGCAGCAGCTATGGCTACACCTTC.

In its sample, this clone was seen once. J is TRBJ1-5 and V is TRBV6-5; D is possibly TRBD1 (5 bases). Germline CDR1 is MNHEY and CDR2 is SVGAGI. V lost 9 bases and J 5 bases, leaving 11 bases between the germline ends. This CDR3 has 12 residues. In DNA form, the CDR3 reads TGTGCCAGTCTCGGAGGGGATCAGCCCCAGCATTTT. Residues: CASLGGDQPQHF.

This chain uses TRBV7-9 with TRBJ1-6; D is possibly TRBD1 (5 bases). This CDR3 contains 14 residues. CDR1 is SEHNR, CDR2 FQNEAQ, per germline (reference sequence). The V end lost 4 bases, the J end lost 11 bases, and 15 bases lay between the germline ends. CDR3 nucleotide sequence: TGTGCCAGCAGCTCTACAGGTGGCGGGACACCCCTCCACTTT. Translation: CASSSTGGGTPLHF.

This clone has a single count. This CDR3 is CASSPTGASTDTQYF. For the CDR3, the DNA is TGTGCCAGCAGCCCCACAGGGGCTAGCACAGATACGCAGTATTTT. The V and J genes are TRBV5-6 and TRBJ2-3; 7 bases map to TRBD1. Trimming took 4 bases from V and 0 from J; bases not matched to a gene: 5. The CDR3 has 15 residues. Germline CDR1 SGHDT, CDR2 YYEEEE. Complete variable domain (other parts from reference TRBV5-6 and TRBJ2-3): DAGVTQSPTHLIKTRGQQVTLRCSPKSGHDTVSWYQQALGQGPQFIFQYYEEEERQRGNFPDRFSGHQFPNYSSELNVNALLLGDSALYLCASSPTGASTDTQYFGPGTRLTVL.

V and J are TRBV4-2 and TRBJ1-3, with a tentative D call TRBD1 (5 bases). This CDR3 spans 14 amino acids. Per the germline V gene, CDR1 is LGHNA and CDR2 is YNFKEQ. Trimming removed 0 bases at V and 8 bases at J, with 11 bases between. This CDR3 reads CASSQDPQGHTIYF. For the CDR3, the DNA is TGTGCCAGCAGCCAAGATCCCCAGGGTCACACCATATATTTT.

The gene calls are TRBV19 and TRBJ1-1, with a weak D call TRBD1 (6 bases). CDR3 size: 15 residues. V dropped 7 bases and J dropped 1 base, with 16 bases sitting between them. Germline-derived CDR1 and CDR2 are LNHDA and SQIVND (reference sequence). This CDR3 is CASNVFGQRNTEAFF. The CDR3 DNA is TGTGCCAGTAATGTCTTCGGACAGAGGAACACTGAAGCTTTCTTT.

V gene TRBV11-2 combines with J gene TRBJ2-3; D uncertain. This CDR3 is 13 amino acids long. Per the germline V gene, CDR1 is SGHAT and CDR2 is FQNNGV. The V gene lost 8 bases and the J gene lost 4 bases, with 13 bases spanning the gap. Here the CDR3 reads CASLPVPADTQYF. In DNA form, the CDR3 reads TGTGCCAGCCTACCCGTGCCGGCAGATACGCAGTATTTT.

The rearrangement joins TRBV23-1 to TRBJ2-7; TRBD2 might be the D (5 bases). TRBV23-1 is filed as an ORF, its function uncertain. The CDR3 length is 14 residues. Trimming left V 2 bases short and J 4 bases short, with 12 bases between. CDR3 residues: CASSQGPEVYEQYV. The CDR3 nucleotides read TGCGCCAGCAGTCAAGGCCCGGAGGTATACGAGCAGTACGTC.

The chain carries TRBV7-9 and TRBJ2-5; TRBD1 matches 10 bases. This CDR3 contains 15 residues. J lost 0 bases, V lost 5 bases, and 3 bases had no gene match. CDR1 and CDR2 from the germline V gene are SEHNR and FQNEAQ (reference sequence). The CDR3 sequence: CASSTGQGNQETQYF. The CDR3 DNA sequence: TGTGCCAGCAGCACGGGACAGGGGAACCAAGAGACCCAGTACTTC.

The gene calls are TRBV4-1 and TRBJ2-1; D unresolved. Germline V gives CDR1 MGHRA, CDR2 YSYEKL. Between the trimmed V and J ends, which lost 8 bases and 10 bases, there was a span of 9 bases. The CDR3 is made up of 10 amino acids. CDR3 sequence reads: CASLMREQFF. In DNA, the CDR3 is TGCGCCAGCTTAATGAGGGAGCAGTTCTTC.

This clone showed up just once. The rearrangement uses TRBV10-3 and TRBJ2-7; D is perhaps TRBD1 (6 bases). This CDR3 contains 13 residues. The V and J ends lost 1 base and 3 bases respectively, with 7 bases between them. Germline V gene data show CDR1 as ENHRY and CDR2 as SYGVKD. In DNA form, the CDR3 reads TGTGCCATCAGTGAGTGGGACAACTACGAGCAGTACGTC. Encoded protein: CAISEWDNYEQYV.

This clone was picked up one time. The CDR3: CASSQSTRTAPLSTDTQYF. DNA for the CDR3: TGTGCCAGCAGCCAATCGACCCGGACAGCCCCTCTTTCCACAGATACGCAGTATTTT. The J gene is TRBJ2-3, the V gene TRBV16; D perhaps matches TRBD1 (6 bases). The CDR3 sequence is 19 residues long. Between the trimmed V and J ends, which lost 0 bases and 2 bases, there was a span of 21 bases. The germline V gene encodes CDR1 KGHSY and CDR2 FQNENV.

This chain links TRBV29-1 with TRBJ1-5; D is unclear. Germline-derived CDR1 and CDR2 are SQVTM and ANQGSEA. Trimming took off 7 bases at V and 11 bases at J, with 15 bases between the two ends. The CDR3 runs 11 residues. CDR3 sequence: CSAEESGTQHF. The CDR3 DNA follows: TGCAGCGCCGAGGAGTCCGGGACCCAGCATTTT.

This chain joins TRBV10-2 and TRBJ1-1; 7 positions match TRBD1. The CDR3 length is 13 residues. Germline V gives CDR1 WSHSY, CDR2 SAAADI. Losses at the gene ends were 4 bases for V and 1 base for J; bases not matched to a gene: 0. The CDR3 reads CASSGQGNTEAFF. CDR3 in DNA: TGCGCCAGCAGTGGACAGGGGAACACTGAAGCTTTCTTT.

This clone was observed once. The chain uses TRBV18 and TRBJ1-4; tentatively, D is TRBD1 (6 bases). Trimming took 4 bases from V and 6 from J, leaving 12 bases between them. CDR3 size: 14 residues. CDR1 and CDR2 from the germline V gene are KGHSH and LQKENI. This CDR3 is CASSLLRTDEKLFF. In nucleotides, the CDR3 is TGTGCCAGCTCACTATTGCGGACAGATGAAAAACTGTTTTTT.

The CDR3 nucleotides are TGTGCCAGCAGTGAACTAGCGGGAGACTACAATGAGCAGTTCTTC. Translation gives CASSELAGDYNEQFF. The chain combines TRBV6-4 with TRBJ2-1; 11 bases align to TRBD2. The CDR3 is 15 amino acids. Per the germline V gene, CDR1 is MRHNA and CDR2 is SNTAGT. V gave up 3 bases and J gave up 3 bases; unmatched junction bases: 1.

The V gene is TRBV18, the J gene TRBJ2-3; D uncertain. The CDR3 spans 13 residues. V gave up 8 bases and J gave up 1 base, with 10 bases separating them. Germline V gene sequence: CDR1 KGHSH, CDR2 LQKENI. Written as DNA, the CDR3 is TGTGCCAGCCACCTGCGTGGCACAGATACGCAGTATTTT. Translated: CASHLRGTDTQYF.

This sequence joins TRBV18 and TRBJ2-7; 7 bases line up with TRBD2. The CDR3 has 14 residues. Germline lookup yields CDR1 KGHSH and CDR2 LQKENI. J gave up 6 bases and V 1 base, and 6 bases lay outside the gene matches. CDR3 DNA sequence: TGTGCCAGCTCACCACAGCCTAGCGGCCTCGAGCAGTACTTC. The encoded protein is CASSPQPSGLEQYF.